Each of the 3 T cell receptor beta chains below was sequenced from the same sample in a study of a mutant IDH1 vaccine in newly diagnosed glioma. The protocol was immunoSEQ multiplex PCR, while the TCRdb copy is restricted to in-frame clones and leaves out a portion. The sample consists of about 38,000 clones, more than 90% of them appearing once. This sample's time point: baseline, week 1 (first vaccination visit). Treatment indicated: pre-vaccination baseline after standard-of-care therapy. The material was PBMCs, obtained from a glioma patient treated with radiotherapy, temozolomide or both. The source of these receptors is a man aged 18 to 30 with glioma.

The chain links TRBV7-6 to TRBJ2-7, with D possibly TRBD1 on 5 matching bases. This CDR3 spans 14 amino acids. Trimming pared 1 base from V and 0 bases from J, leaving 7 bases between. Germline CDR1 is SGHVS and CDR2 is FNYEAQ. For the CDR3, the DNA is TGTGCCAGCAGCTTAGGAGACAGCTCCTACGAGCAGTACTTC. As protein: CASSLGDSSYEQYF.

The CDR3 loop is CASSEAYQGGEKLFF. The CDR3, as DNA: TGTGCCAGCAGTGAAGCGTATCAGGGGGGAGAAAAACTGTTTTTT. The chain employs TRBV2 and TRBJ1-4; the match to TRBD1 covers 7 bases. Germline V CDR1 and CDR2: SNHLY, FYNNEI. The CDR3 contains 15 residues. Unmatched junction bases numbered 6, after V lost 0 bases and J lost 8 bases.

V is TRBV6-1 and J is TRBJ2-1, with D unclear. V was pared by 6 bases and J by 6 bases, with 15 bases between. CDR3 length: 14 amino acids. CDR1 is MNHNS and CDR2 is SASEGT in the germline V gene. The CDR3: CASRSGPGGNEQFF. CDR3 DNA: TGTGCCAGCAGATCGGGTCCCGGCGGCAATGAGCAGTTCTTC.